This record concerns one TCR beta chain sequence. The antigen remains undetermined. This sample was included in a study of T cell responses to AZD1222 COVID-19 vaccine. General study findings and limits: Across the whole spike, CD4 TCRs peaked at regions 160-218 and 743-854. Only a handful of AZD1222 recipients were seropositive at baseline. A reported finding is that nearly half of spike-specific TCRs target unmutated variant regions. Sampling that yielded the repertoires occurred only after the peak T cell response.

Some clones are missing from TCRdb's copy, which holds only in-frame ones; the method was immunoSEQ multiplex PCR. The sample includes about 160,000 clones, 90% to 95% of them seen just once. The CDR3 covers 17 residues. The trim removed 3 bases at V and 0 bases at J, leaving 7 bases unmatched. Germline values: CDR1 MNHNS, CDR2 SASEGT. The clonotype comes from an adult in good health. This sample comprised peripheral blood, obtained on day 0 of AZD1222 vaccination. V and J are TRBV6-1 and TRBJ1-4; 7 bases line up with TRBD1. CDR3 loop: CASSDAGQSATNEKLFF. The CDR3 DNA reads TGTGCCAGCAGTGATGCGGGACAGAGTGCAACTAATGAAAAACTGTTTTTT.